Each of the 29 T cell receptor beta chains below was sequenced from the same sample in a study of regulatory T cells in long-lasting Graves disease (dated by TCRdb to the early 2020s). Sample time point, as interpreted from the label and publication: persistent/refractory GD, antithyroid drugs over 5 years with positive TRAb. For both TCR sequencing and RNA sequencing, RNA was extracted from PBMCs in TRIzol. To prepare the library, multiplex PCR was applied. The reads were generated on an Illumina HiSeq 4000. To build TCR beta libraries, CDR3 regions were amplified by Arm-PCR using iRepertoire HTBI primers. TCRdb handled the public reads itself, with Q25 trimming in fastp and clone calling in MiXCR, and kept productive beta chains. Rows with a matching CDR3 protein are joined into one entry that keeps the most common DNA and genes. This sample gives some 430,000 distinct CDR3 sequences in total; 20% to 25% of them show up just once. The ten largest clonotypes hold roughly 7% of the sample.

Specimen: peripheral blood mononuclear cells (PBMCs), collected when the disease was refractory, from a patient treated with antithyroid drugs. These receptors all stem from a female donor with Graves disease.

This clonotype has ten or more counts. The chain combines TRBV28 with TRBJ1-2, with D perhaps matching TRBD1 (5 bases). CDR3 length: 14 residues. Germline V gives CDR1 MDHEN, CDR2 SYDVKM. Trimming removed 5 bases at V and 5 bases at J, with 15 bases between. The CDR3, as DNA: TGTGCCAGCAGTCGCGAACCGGGACCTTATGGCTACACCTTC. This encodes CASSREPGPYGYTF.

V and J are TRBV5-1 and TRBJ2-2; no clear D gene. The CDR3 covers 14 residues. Trimming shortened V by 5 bases and J by 4 bases, and 12 bases separated the two germline ends. Germline V gene sequence: CDR1 SGHRS, CDR2 YFSETQ. CDR3 coding DNA: TGCGCCAGCAGGGCCGGGCCCCGCACCGGGGAGCTGTTTTTT. This gives the protein CASRAGPRTGELFF.

This clonotype was picked up a small number of times. This chain links TRBV7-8 with TRBJ2-6; TRBD1 is a possible D gene (6 bases). Germline V lookup: CDR1 SGHVS, CDR2 FQNEAQ. This CDR3 has 18 residues. Trimming took off 1 base at V and 0 bases at J, with 13 bases between the two ends. For the CDR3, the DNA is TGTGCCAGCAGCTTAGTAGGGGGATTTCTCTCTGGGGCCAACGTCCTGACTTTC. This translates into CASSLVGGFLSGANVLTF.

This clonotype was picked up many times. V is TRBV28 and J is TRBJ1-4; D ambiguous. Germline V gene lookup returns CDR1 MDHEN and CDR2 SYDVKM. Between the trimmed V and J ends, which lost 4 bases and 5 bases, there was a span of 11 bases. The CDR3 consists of 14 residues. The CDR3 bases are TGTGCCAGCAGTTCTCAGACGGTGAATGAAAAACTGTTTTTT. As protein: CASSSQTVNEKLFF.

This clonotype has a handful of counts. The rearrangement links TRBV6-5 to TRBJ2-5; D might be TRBD2 (6 bases). Germline V gene data show CDR1 as MNHEY and CDR2 as SVGAGI. The CDR3 extends over 12 amino acids. V was cut by 2 bases and J by 6 bases, with 7 bases left in between. The CDR3 DNA is TGTGCCAGCAGTTACGGCGGGAAGACCCAGTACTTC. Protein: CASSYGGKTQYF.

This clonotype has a handful of counts. This chain joins TRBV19 and TRBJ1-1; 10 bases are shared with TRBD1. The CDR3 extends over 15 amino acids. From germline, CDR1 is LNHDA and CDR2 SQIVND (reference sequence). V lost 6 bases, J lost 4 bases, and 8 bases stayed unmatched. CDR3 region: CASRLIGTGATEAFF. Here the CDR3 DNA reads TGTGCCAGTAGGCTAATTGGGACAGGGGCCACTGAAGCTTTCTTT.

J is TRBJ1-1 and V is TRBV20-1; possible D gene TRBD1, 5 bases. Between the trimmed V and J ends, which lost 6 bases and 4 bases, there was a span of 18 bases. The V gene's germline CDR1 is DFQATT and CDR2 SNEGSKA (reference sequence). The CDR3 runs 14 residues. In DNA, the CDR3 is TGCAGTGCGCCTCGGGGGGGTTGGGGCACTGAAGCTTTCTTT. Amino acid sequence: CSAPRGGWGTEAFF.

This clonotype was observed many times. The V gene is TRBV10-3, the J gene TRBJ1-5; 8 bases fit TRBD1. Germline CDR1 is ENHRY and CDR2 is SYGVKD. This CDR3 region has 15 residues. V lost 2 bases and J lost 2; bases outside the gene matches: 2. The CDR3 nucleotides read TGTGCCATCAGTGAGGCGACAGGGGGCAATCAGCCCCAGCATTTT. Protein product: CAISEATGGNQPQHF.

The V and J genes are TRBV12-3 or TRBV12-4 and TRBJ1-5, with no clear D. The CDR3 is 14 residues long. With 4 bases removed from V and 0 bases from J, the gap between germline ends came to 7 bases. CDR3 in DNA: TGTGCCAGCAGTTCGACGAGTAGCAATCAGCCCCAGCATTTT. It translates to CASSSTSSNQPQHF.

This clonotype came up many times. The chain carries TRBV15 and TRBJ1-5; weak D call: TRBD1 (5 bases). Trimming cost V 5 bases and J 5 bases, with 16 bases left between them. CDR3 size: 15 residues. Germline lookup yields CDR1 LNHNV and CDR2 YYDKDF (reference sequence). The CDR3 DNA follows: TGTGCCACCAGCCCCTTTAACGGGGGGGATCAGCCCCAGCATTTT. This sequence encodes CATSPFNGGDQPQHF. The complete variable domain, with remaining parts taken from reference TRBV15 and TRBJ1-5, reads DAMVIQNPRYQVTQFGKPVTLSCSQTLNHNVMYWYQQKSSQAPKLLFHYYDKDFNNEADTPDNFQSRRPNTSFCFLDIRSPGLGDTAMYLCATSPFNGGDQPQHFGDGTRLSIL.

The chain uses TRBV29-1 and TRBJ2-5; TRBD1 is a possible D gene (6 bases). The germline gives CDR1 SQVTM, CDR2 ANQGSEA. Trimming pared 6 bases from V and 0 bases from J, leaving 14 bases between. This CDR3 comprises 14 residues. CDR3: CSVAGQFDQETQYF. The CDR3 nucleotides are TGCAGCGTCGCCGGACAGTTCGACCAAGAGACCCAGTACTTC.

This chain uses TRBV19 with TRBJ1-4; 7 bases map to TRBD1. The V and J ends lost 5 bases and 2 bases, in that order; junction bases with no gene match: 8. This CDR3 spans 16 amino acids. Germline loops: CDR1 LNHDA, CDR2 SQIVND (reference sequence). CDR3: CASSPRRGHTNEKLFF. The CDR3 DNA is TGTGCCAGTAGTCCCCGGAGGGGGCACACTAATGAAAAACTGTTTTTT.

This chain links TRBV30 with TRBJ1-5; 7 nucleotides line up with TRBD1. The germline gives CDR1 GTSNPN, CDR2 SVGIG (reference sequence). The ends lost 5 bases at V and 0 bases at J; junction bases unmatched: 4. CDR3 length: 14 amino acids. The CDR3 DNA is TGTGCCTGGGATGGGACAGCTAGCAATCAGCCCCAGCATTTT. The encoded protein is CAWDGTASNQPQHF.

The CDR3 sequence is CASSLEAASTDTQYF. As DNA, the CDR3 is TGCGCCAGCAGCTTGGAAGCGGCCAGCACAGATACGCAGTATTTT. This chain links TRBV5-1 with TRBJ2-3; a weak D match, TRBD2 (5 bases). Trimming removed 0 bases at V and 0 bases at J, with 8 bases between. The CDR3 runs 15 residues. From germline, CDR1 is SGHRS and CDR2 YFSETQ.

This clonotype was counted only a few times. Here the CDR3 DNA reads TGTGCCACCAGTGGGGGCAGGGGCACTGAAGCTTTCTTT. Its protein product is CATSGGRGTEAFF. This chain uses TRBV15 with TRBJ1-1; TRBD1 might be the D (6 bases). In germline, CDR1 is LNHNV, CDR2 YYDKDF (reference sequence). The CDR3 is 13 residues long. V lost 6 bases and J 4 bases, leaving 12 bases between the germline ends.

The chain recombines TRBV9 with TRBJ2-1; D may be TRBD2 (5 bases). From germline, CDR1 is SGDLS and CDR2 YYNGEE. The CDR3 runs 15 residues. Trimming cost V 0 bases and J 7 bases, with 14 bases left between them. The CDR3 DNA reads TGTGCCAGCAGCGTAGATGAGGGAGTTGGAAATGAGCAGTTCTTC. This codes for CASSVDEGVGNEQFF.

This clonotype has ten or more counts. This chain connects TRBV12-3 or TRBV12-4 to TRBJ1-4; 8 bases are a match to TRBD1. The CDR3 covers 14 residues. Trimming removed 5 bases from V and 7 bases from J; junction bases left unmatched: 6. CDR3 nucleotides: TGTGCCAGCAGTCTTCAGGGGGCCGGTGAAAAACTGTTTTTT. Its protein is CASSLQGAGEKLFF.

This clonotype was recorded many times. The chain carries TRBV6-1 and TRBJ2-2; 9 positions match TRBD1. Per the germline V gene, CDR1 is MNHNS and CDR2 is SASEGT. This CDR3 has 15 residues. J gave up 0 bases and V 7 bases, and 3 bases lay outside the gene matches. This chain's CDR3 is CASTGQGSNTGELFF. The CDR3 nucleotides are TGTGCCAGCACTGGACAGGGGTCGAACACCGGGGAGCTGTTTTTT.

The chain has TRBV2 and TRBJ2-1; a weak D match, TRBD1 (5 bases). Looked up from germline, CDR1 is SNHLY and CDR2 is FYNNEI. V was pared by 5 bases and J by 2 bases, with 10 bases between. The CDR3 covers 14 residues. The CDR3 DNA follows: TGTGCCAGCAGTAAGACCAGGGCCTACAATGAGCAGTTCTTC. It is translated as CASSKTRAYNEQFF. Together with reference TRBV2 and TRBJ2-1, the CDR3 gives the full variable domain: EPEVTQTPSHQVTQMGQEVILRCVPISNHLYFYWYRQILGQKVEFLVSFYNNEISEKSEIFDDQFSVERPDGSNFTLKIRSTKLEDSAMYFCASSKTRAYNEQFFGPGTRLTVL.

This clonotype was counted many times. The rearrangement uses TRBV15 and TRBJ2-6; D may be TRBD2 (6 bases). In germline, CDR1 is LNHNV, CDR2 YYDKDF (reference sequence). The V gene lost 3 bases and the J gene lost 4 bases, with 16 bases spanning the gap. The CDR3 is 17 residues long. The DNA for the CDR3 is TGTGCCACCAGCAGGGGACTCAGTCGGCCCGGGGCCAACGTCCTGACTTTC. Translation gives CATSRGLSRPGANVLTF.

This CDR3 reads CSAARQGMNTEAFF. The CDR3 coding sequence is TGCAGTGCTGCCCGACAGGGGATGAACACTGAAGCTTTCTTT. The chain joins TRBV20-1 to TRBJ1-1; 8 nucleotides align to TRBD1. The trim removed 5 bases at V and 0 bases at J, leaving 5 bases unmatched. Germline values: CDR1 DFQATT, CDR2 SNEGSKA (reference sequence). The CDR3 is made up of 14 amino acids.

The V gene is TRBV6-2 or TRBV6-3, the J gene TRBJ2-5, with D perhaps matching TRBD2 (7 bases). V lost 2 bases to trimming and J lost 4 bases, with 14 bases between them. The germline gives CDR1 MNHEY, CDR2 SVGEGT. The CDR3 has 15 amino acids. CDR3 nucleotides: TGTGCCAGCAGTTACAACGGCGGGGGCACAGAGACCCAGTACTTC. Residues: CASSYNGGGTETQYF.

This clonotype was counted many times. The rearrangement links TRBV5-4 to TRBJ1-1, with D possibly matching TRBD1 (6 bases). V gave up 4 bases and J gave up 4 bases, with 11 bases separating them. The CDR3 contains 13 residues. CDR1 and CDR2 (germline): SGHNT, YYREEE (reference sequence). Here the CDR3 reads CASSRDISTEAFF. The CDR3 nucleotides read TGTGCCAGCAGCCGGGACATATCCACTGAAGCTTTCTTT.

This chain uses TRBV6-1 with TRBJ1-1; D possibly corresponds to TRBD1 (6 bases). The CDR3 totals 15 residues. Trimming left V 5 bases short and J 0 bases short, with 13 bases between. CDR1 is MNHNS, CDR2 SASEGT, per germline. The CDR3 reads CASSRGDTLNTEAFF. CDR3 in DNA: TGTGCCAGCAGTAGGGGGGACACCTTGAACACTGAAGCTTTCTTT.

The chain combines TRBV6-1 with TRBJ2-7, with TRBD2 matching over 9 bases. Germline V gives CDR1 MNHNS, CDR2 SASEGT. The CDR3 loop spans 17 amino acids. V trimming: 5 bases; J trimming: 0 bases; junction bases outside the gene matches: 11. The chain's CDR3 is CASSKGLATRSSYEQYF. The CDR3 DNA reads as TGTGCCAGCAGTAAAGGACTAGCGACCCGAAGCTCCTACGAGCAGTACTTC.

The chain couples TRBV5-6 to TRBJ1-1; tentatively, D is TRBD1 (5 bases). This CDR3 is built from 17 residues. From germline, CDR1 is SGHDT and CDR2 YYEEEE. V lost 4 bases to trimming and J lost 1 base, with 20 bases between them. CDR3 in amino acids: CASSPPGSGTANTEAFF. CDR3 sequence (DNA): TGTGCCAGCAGCCCTCCGGGATCCGGGACGGCGAACACTGAAGCTTTCTTT. Based on the CDR3 plus reference TRBV5-6 and TRBJ1-1, the full variable domain is DAGVTQSPTHLIKTRGQQVTLRCSPKSGHDTVSWYQQALGQGPQFIFQYYEEEERQRGNFPDRFSGHQFPNYSSELNVNALLLGDSALYLCASSPPGSGTANTEAFFGQGTRLTVV.

This clonotype was seen a few times. V and J are TRBV29-1 and TRBJ2-7; no clear D. The CDR3 runs to 12 residues. The germline gives CDR1 SQVTM, CDR2 ANQGSEA. V dropped 5 bases and J dropped 7 bases, with 15 bases sitting between them. The CDR3 sequence is CSVFEPPGEQYF. CDR3 sequence (DNA): TGCAGCGTTTTTGAACCGCCCGGGGAGCAGTACTTC.

The V call is TRBV27, the J call TRBJ2-7; 7 bases align to TRBD2. This CDR3 is 14 amino acids long. Germline V lookup: CDR1 MNHEY, CDR2 SMNVEV (reference sequence). V lost 3 bases, J lost 1 base, and 3 bases stayed unmatched. The CDR3 DNA follows: TGTGCCAGCAGTTTGTGGGAGGGATCCTACGAGCAGTACTTC. It specifies CASSLWEGSYEQYF.

This clonotype was seen repeatedly, ten times or more. The rearrangement uses TRBV28 and TRBJ1-2; D possibly corresponds to TRBD1 (6 bases). V shed 2 bases and J shed 1 base, with 14 bases lying between them. CDR3 size: 16 residues. From germline, CDR1 is MDHEN and CDR2 SYDVKM. CDR3 in DNA: TGTGCCAGCAGTTTAGGGGGGCTGGTTGGTAACTATGGCTACACCTTC. This gives the protein CASSLGGLVGNYGYTF.